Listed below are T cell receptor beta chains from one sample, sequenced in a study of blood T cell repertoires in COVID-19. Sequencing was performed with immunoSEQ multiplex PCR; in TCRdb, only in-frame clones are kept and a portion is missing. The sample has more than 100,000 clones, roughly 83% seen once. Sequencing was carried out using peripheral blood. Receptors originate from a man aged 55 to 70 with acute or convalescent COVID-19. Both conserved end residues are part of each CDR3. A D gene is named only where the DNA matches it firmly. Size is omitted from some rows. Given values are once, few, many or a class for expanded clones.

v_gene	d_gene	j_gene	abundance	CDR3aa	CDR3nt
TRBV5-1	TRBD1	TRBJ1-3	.	CASSVTGASGNTIYF	TGCGCCAGCAGCGTGACAGGGGCCTCTGGAAACACCATATATTTT
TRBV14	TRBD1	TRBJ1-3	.	CASSQVTGWAGNTIYF	TGTGCCAGCAGCCAAGTGACAGGGTGGGCTGGAAACACCATATATTTT
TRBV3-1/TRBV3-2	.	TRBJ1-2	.	CASSSSAGRLYGYTF	TGTGCCAGCAGCTCGAGCGCGGGGCGGCTCTATGGCTACACCTTC
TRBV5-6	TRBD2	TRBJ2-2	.	CASSPGLAGDNTGELFF	TGTGCCAGCAGCCCCGGACTAGCGGGGGATAACACCGGGGAGCTGTTTTTT
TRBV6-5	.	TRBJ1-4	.	CASRNQGNEKLFF	TGTGCCAGCCGCAACCAGGGTAATGAAAAACTGTTTTTT
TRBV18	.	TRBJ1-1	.	CASSPRTGGVEAFF	TGTGCCAGCTCACCACGAACTGGGGGCGTTGAAGCTTTCTTT
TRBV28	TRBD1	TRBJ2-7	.	CASREGQVDYEQYF	TGTGCCAGCAGAGAGGGACAGGTGGACTACGAGCAGTACTTC
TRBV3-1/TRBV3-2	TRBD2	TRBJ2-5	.	CASSPREGGTQYF	TGTGCCAGCAGCCCGCGGGAGGGGGGGACCCAGTACTTC
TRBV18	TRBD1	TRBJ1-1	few	CASSGTGGTEAFF	TGTGCCAGCTCCGGGACAGGGGGCACTGAAGCTTTCTTT
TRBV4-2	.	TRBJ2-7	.	CASSQSGQSYEQYF	TGTGCCAGCAGCCAATCCGGACAGTCCTACGAGCAGTACTTC